The rows below give T cell receptor beta chains drawn from one sample of a study of control samples from healthy donors and cancer patients. Assay: immunoSEQ multiplex PCR; the TCRdb copy retains only in-frame clones and omits some. Of 150,000 or so clones listed, around 90% were seen once; the top ten hold around 5%. The material sequenced was blood. These TCRs come from a woman aged 25-40 years in good health. The CDR3 runs from the conserved cysteine through the conserved F or W. D genes are given only for firm matches. Clone size is stated in some rows and not others, as once, few, many or a class when expanded.

D gene: .; J gene: TRBJ1-1; V gene: TRBV19; clone size: once; CDR3 DNA: TGTGCCAGTAGTGCCTCTGAAGCTTTCTTT; CDR3 protein: CASSASEAFF
D gene: .; J gene: TRBJ2-7; V gene: TRBV6-2/TRBV6-3; clone size: .; CDR3 DNA: TGTGCCAGCAGTTACGCTTATTCCGGGAAAAGGGAAACCTACGAGCAGTACTTC; CDR3 protein: CASSYAYSGKRETYEQYF
D gene: TRBD2; J gene: TRBJ2-3; V gene: TRBV4-1; clone size: .; CDR3 DNA: TGCGCCAGCAGCCAAACACTATCCGGGACTAGCCTCACAGATACGCAGTATTTT; CDR3 protein: CASSQTLSGTSLTDTQYF
D gene: .; J gene: TRBJ2-4; V gene: TRBV3-1/TRBV3-2; clone size: .; CDR3 DNA: TGTGCCAGCGGGACAAAAAACATTCAGTACTTC; CDR3 protein: CASGTKNIQYF
D gene: .; J gene: TRBJ1-4; V gene: TRBV5-1; clone size: .; CDR3 DNA: TGCGCCAGCAGCTTGGATACGGGTGCATCGGAACTGTTTTTT; CDR3 protein: CASSLDTGASELFF
D gene: TRBD1; J gene: TRBJ2-7; V gene: TRBV19; clone size: .; CDR3 DNA: TGTGCCAGTAGTCGGACAGGGGTCATCTCCTACGAGCAGTACTTC; CDR3 protein: CASSRTGVISYEQYF
D gene: TRBD1; J gene: TRBJ2-1; V gene: TRBV24-1; clone size: .; CDR3 DNA: TGTGCCACGAGGGGGCAGGTCTACAATGAGCAGTTCTTC; CDR3 protein: CATRGQVYNEQFF
D gene: .; J gene: TRBJ1-6; V gene: TRBV11-2; clone size: .; CDR3 DNA: TGTGCCAGCAGACTGGGGGGAGAAAGCTCACCCCTCCACTTT; CDR3 protein: CASRLGGESSPLHF
D gene: TRBD1; J gene: TRBJ1-5; V gene: TRBV27; clone size: .; CDR3 DNA: TGTGCCAGCGCGGACAGGGGGCTACGGTCATCCCAGCATTTT; CDR3 protein: CASADRGLRSSQHF
D gene: .; J gene: TRBJ1-2; V gene: TRBV19; clone size: once; CDR3 DNA: TGTGCCAGTAGTATAGATTGGGCCAGGGGAATGACCTATGGCTACACCTTC; CDR3 protein: CASSIDWARGMTYGYTF
D gene: .; J gene: TRBJ1-3; V gene: TRBV3-1/TRBV3-2; clone size: .; CDR3 DNA: TGTGCCAGCAGCCAAGATACAGGGAGAAACACCATATATTTT; CDR3 protein: CASSQDTGRNTIYF
D gene: .; J gene: TRBJ2-1; V gene: TRBV7-9; clone size: .; CDR3 DNA: TGTGCCAGCAGCGTAGCGGTAGTGTCCTACAATGAGCAGTTCTTC; CDR3 protein: CASSVAVVSYNEQFF
D gene: TRBD2; J gene: TRBJ2-7; V gene: TRBV24-1; clone size: .; CDR3 DNA: TGTGCCACCAGTGACCACAGTAAAGGACTAGCGGGAGATTCCGAGCAGTACTTC; CDR3 protein: CATSDHSKGLAGDSEQYF
D gene: .; J gene: TRBJ1-1; V gene: TRBV5-1; clone size: .; CDR3 DNA: TGCGCCAGCAGCTTGGATTCCGGGGCGCAGGAAGCTTTCTTT; CDR3 protein: CASSLDSGAQEAFF
D gene: TRBD2; J gene: TRBJ2-7; V gene: TRBV5-1; clone size: .; CDR3 DNA: TGCGCCAGCAGCCGGGGGACTAGCGGGCAGACCTACGAGCAGTACTTC; CDR3 protein: CASSRGTSGQTYEQYF
D gene: .; J gene: TRBJ1-3; V gene: TRBV5-1; clone size: .; CDR3 DNA: TGCGCCAGCAGCCTTGCAGGGATCTCTGGAAACACCATATATTTT; CDR3 protein: CASSLAGISGNTIYF
D gene: .; J gene: TRBJ2-2; V gene: TRBV27; clone size: .; CDR3 DNA: TGTGCCAGCAGTTTGGTGGGGGACTTCGGCGGGGAGCTGTTTTTT; CDR3 protein: CASSLVGDFGGELFF